Following are 6 T cell receptor beta chains from one sample sequenced in a study of PD-1 blockade in mismatch repair-deficient tumors. Method: immunoSEQ multiplex PCR; TCRdb's copy keeps in-frame clones and lacks some. This table holds approximately 130,000 clones, 86% found once. This sample comprised peripheral blood, obtained 44 weeks after starting pembrolizumab. Receptor source: an adult with mismatch repair-deficient cancer.

This sequence joins TRBV5-1 and TRBJ1-1, with TRBD1 matching 7 bases. The V gene end was trimmed by 4 bases and the J gene end by 3 bases; junction bases not matched to a gene: 9. The CDR3 has 15 residues. Per germline, CDR1 SGHRS and CDR2 YFSETQ. The CDR3 reads CASSRQGQEDTEAFF. CDR3 bases: TGCGCCAGCAGCAGGCAAGGACAGGAGGACACTGAAGCTTTCTTT.

CDR3 region: CASRGGTRGNTGELFF. The CDR3, as DNA: TGTGCCAGCAGGGGCGGGACGCGAGGAAACACCGGGGAGCTGTTTTTT. The genes are TRBV4-2 and TRBJ2-2; D possibly corresponds to TRBD2 (6 bases). Germline values: CDR1 LGHNA, CDR2 YNFKEQ. The CDR3 spans 16 residues. The germline V and J ends were trimmed by 6 bases and 2 bases, with 16 bases remaining between them.

This clone was recorded a few times. The chain couples TRBV6-5 to TRBJ2-7; 8 bases align to TRBD1. V lost 2 bases, J lost 6 bases, and 3 bases stayed unmatched. CDR1 is MNHEY, CDR2 SVGAGI, per germline. CDR3 size: 13 residues. The CDR3 DNA sequence: TGTGCCAGCAGTTACGGACAGGGCTCCGAGCAGTACTTC. This encodes CASSYGQGSEQYF.

This chain connects TRBV5-5 to TRBJ2-4, with 10 bases aligning to TRBD1. Germline lookup yields CDR1 SGHKS and CDR2 YYEKEE (reference sequence). V lost 4 bases, J lost 6 bases, and 13 bases stayed unmatched. CDR3 size: 17 residues. The DNA of the CDR3 is TGTGCCAGCAGCGCTAGGGACAGGGGTTTTTCGGGAAACATTCAGTACTTC. Its translation: CASSARDRGFSGNIQYF.

This sequence joins TRBV19 and TRBJ2-5, with TRBD2 identical over 10 bases. The CDR3 spans 17 residues. Germline CDR1 and CDR2: LNHDA and SQIVND (reference sequence). V shed 3 bases and J 4 bases; nucleotides not matched to a gene: 11. The CDR3 coding sequence is TGTGCCAGTAGTATCGGGCTAGCGGGAGTTAGTGGAGAGACCCAGTACTTC. Amino acid sequence: CASSIGLAGVSGETQYF.

This clone was counted a few times. The V and J genes are TRBV28 and TRBJ2-7; possibly TRBD2 for D (6 bases). The V end lost 6 bases, the J end lost 4 bases, and 16 bases lay between the germline ends. The V gene's germline CDR1 is MDHEN and CDR2 SYDVKM. The CDR3 totals 14 residues. Written as DNA, the CDR3 is TGTGCCAGCAGAGGAGCGGGCTCTATTTACGAGCAGTACTTC. This translates into CASRGAGSIYEQYF.